This T cell receptor (beta chain) was sequenced in a study of blood T cell repertoires in COVID-19 (dated by TCRdb to the early 2020s). Regarding the study in general: Samples from collaborators originated in the United States, Italy and Spain and spanned both the acute and convalescent phases of COVID-19. The material from the prospective study consisted of cDNA or gDNA derived from T cells, B-cell-depleted T cells, or PBMCs. The dataset comprised deeply sampled blood TCRbeta repertoires from subjects exposed to, actively infected with, or recovered from COVID-19. The repertoires were released in a freely available public database meant as a resource for research on the immune response to SARS-CoV-2. The samples were drawn from the first 160 participants of the ongoing ImmuneRACE study and from 1,200 or so subjects provided by 6 global collaborators. A de-identified subject ID, COVID-19 status, age in years and sex were almost always included in the sample metadata. Where available, HLA class I and class II types were obtained from metadata supplied by the sample provider rather than from assay-based typing. What the authors observed across the whole study: How much clinical and demographic metadata was included differed by source and by participant, and the metadata was provided uncurated.

Taken from the germline V gene (reference sequence), the CDR1 and CDR2 loops are LNHDA and SQIVND. The CDR3, cysteine through phenylalanine, is 18 amino acids long. Only the CDR3 DNA stays, 54 bases, in frame from base 1. The germline V end is reduced by 9 bases and the J end by 3 bases; junction bases left unmatched: 19. TCRbeta CDR3 regions were amplified from genomic DNA by means of the immunoSEQ Assay, a bias-controlled multiplex PCR. In the authors' own workflow: Within the assay, amplification of reference gene primers was used to estimate how many nucleated cells each sample contained. To quantify the absolute abundance of each unique TCRbeta CDR3 rearrangement, sequence reads were collapsed and filtered. For each sample, productive Simpson clonality was calculated as the square root of Simpson's diversity index over productive rearrangements. Drawn from immuneACCESS, this table holds only the in-frame rearrangements with V and J called that TCRdb kept. Clones are partly lost; checked studies trace under half to an unresolved V gene and leave the rest unexplained. That table gives V, J and clone size, and the DNA gave D and trimming. Present in this sample are approximately 290,000 clones, roughly nine tenths of which were seen just once. The ten most abundant clones make up about 2% of the sample.

On this clone itself: Its recognized antigen is unknown. It has no much larger one-base neighbor in the sample; base qualities were not kept.

At one collaborating source in Seattle, patients were enrolled during active infection and were followed longitudinally through the course of disease. Whole blood was collected in K2EDTA tubes by collaborating institutions according to the institutions' own protocols. For TCRbeta analysis, collaborators shipped samples as frozen whole blood, isolated PBMCs, or DNA extracted from either of those sample types. The chain uses TRBV19 and TRBJ1-5, and 8 bases in between align with TRBD1. Source material: peripheral blood. The TCR was taken from a woman in her twenties or thirties with COVID-19, enrolled during active disease. The DNA sequence follows: TGTGCCAGCGCTGGACAAGACAGGGGAATCTTTAACAATCAGCCCCAGCATTTT. This encodes CASAGQDRGIFNNQPQHF.